The following is a TCR beta chain sequence with its context. Its antigen is as yet unknown. These data come from a study of blood T cells in healthy people across ages. Turning to the study itself: Roughly one uniquely barcoded beta molecule per two T cells was captured.

General study findings and limits: When set beside aged donors, long-lived donors presented more naive CD4+ cells and higher diversity. In these data, TCR beta diversity tracked strongly with naive T cell percentage.

CDR3 length: 17 amino acids. Germline loops: CDR1 SGHTA, CDR2 FQGTGA. The V end lost 5 bases, the J end lost 4 bases, and 21 bases lay between the germline ends. The authors ran a second PCR of about 6 to 11 cycles using a sample-barcoded 5' primer and a J-beta primer mix. One entry per CDR3 protein, called by TCRdb with MiXCR from the 5' RACE reads. The sample lists roughly 790,000 distinct CDR3 sequences; roughly two fifths were seen once. The rearrangement links TRBV7-3 to TRBJ2-1; tentatively, D is TRBD1 or TRBD2 (5 bases each). The origin of this receptor is an older woman in good health. The sequencing sample was made of blood. CDR3 DNA: TGTGCCAGCAGCCCGGGTAACTCGGGGCGACTATACAATGAGCAGTTCTTC. Amino acids: CASSPGNSGRLYNEQFF.